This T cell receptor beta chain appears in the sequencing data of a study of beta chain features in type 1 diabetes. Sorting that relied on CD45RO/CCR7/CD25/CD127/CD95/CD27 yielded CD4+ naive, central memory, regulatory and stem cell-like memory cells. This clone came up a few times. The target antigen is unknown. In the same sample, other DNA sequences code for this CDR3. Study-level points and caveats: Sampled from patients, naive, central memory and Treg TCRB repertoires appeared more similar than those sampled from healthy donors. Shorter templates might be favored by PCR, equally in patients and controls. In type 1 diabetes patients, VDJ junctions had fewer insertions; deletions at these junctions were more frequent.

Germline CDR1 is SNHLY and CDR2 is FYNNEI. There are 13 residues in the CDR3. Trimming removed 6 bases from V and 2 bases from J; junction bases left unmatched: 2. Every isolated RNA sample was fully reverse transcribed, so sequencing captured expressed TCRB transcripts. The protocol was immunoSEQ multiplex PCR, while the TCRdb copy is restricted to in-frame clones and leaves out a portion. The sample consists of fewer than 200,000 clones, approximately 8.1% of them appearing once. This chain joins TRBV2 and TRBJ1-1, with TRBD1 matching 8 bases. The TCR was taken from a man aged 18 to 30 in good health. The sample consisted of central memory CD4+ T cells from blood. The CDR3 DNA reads TGTGCCAGCAGCGGACAGGGAAACACTGAAGCTTTCTTT. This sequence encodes CASSGQGNTEAFF.